The next 29 T cell receptor beta chains were all read from a single sample in a study of T-cell reconstitution after alpha-beta-depleted transplantation in children. Preparation of the TCRbeta library was carried out with unique molecular identifiers. TCRdb fed the PCR reads into MiXCR, producing one record per CDR3 protein. Seen here are about 980,000 distinct CDR3 sequences, about 29% observed once, and the top ten hold roughly 27%. Specimen: PBMCs, mostly from graft donor cells, collected 360 days after TCRalphabeta/CD19-depleted stem cell transplant. These receptors came from a boy under two years old who had a stem cell transplant for SCID, so the T cells may come from the graft donor.

Concerning this clonotype: One junction end does not reproduce the germline sequence, and a read error may be involved. The chain is built from TRBV2 and TRBJ2-7, with 7 bases lining up with TRBD1. CDR1 and CDR2 (germline): SNHLY, FYNNEI. This CDR3 spans 13 amino acids. The CDR3 spells CASTETGAYEQYF. The CDR3 nucleotides are TGTGCCAGCACTGAAACAGGGGCGTACGAGCAGTACTTC.

V is TRBV12-3 or TRBV12-4 and J is TRBJ1-6, with 9 positions matching TRBD1. The CDR3 has 13 amino acids. The J segment lost 8 bases and the V segment lost 10 bases, leaving 6 bases of the junction unmatched. The CDR3 loop reads CATGRDRDSPLHF. The CDR3 region has the DNA TGTGCCACCGGTAGGGACAGGGATTCACCCCTCCACTTT.

The genes are TRBV20-1 and TRBJ2-1; TRBD1 matches 8 bases. Germline V gives CDR1 DFQATT, CDR2 SNEGSKA (reference sequence). The CDR3 totals 14 residues. J was trimmed by 5 bases and V by 6 bases; bases with no gene match: 9. This CDR3 reads CSAPRGTGHNEQFF. DNA of the CDR3: TGCAGTGCCCCTCGGGGGACAGGTCACAATGAGCAGTTCTTC.

The rearrangement links TRBV4-3 to TRBJ1-1; TRBD1 is a possible D gene (6 bases). The CDR3 contains 16 residues. Germline V lookup: CDR1 LGHNA, CDR2 YSLEER. Trimming pared 4 bases from V and 0 bases from J, leaving 15 bases between. The DNA for the CDR3 is TGCGCCAGCAGCCCCCAGGACAGAGGCGTGAACACTGAAGCTTTCTTT. Amino acids: CASSPQDRGVNTEAFF.

The chain recombines TRBV5-1 with TRBJ1-1; unclear D gene. Germline V lookup: CDR1 SGHRS, CDR2 YFSETQ. CDR3 length: 13 residues. Deletions cut 5 bases from V and 1 base from J, with 9 bases between. CDR3 coding DNA: TGCGCCAGCAGGGAACAGAGGAACACTGAAGCTTTCTTT. Encoded protein: CASREQRNTEAFF.

The chain joins TRBV20-1 to TRBJ1-2, with 8 bases lining up with TRBD1. This CDR3 has 13 residues. J lost 2 bases, V lost 3 bases, and 2 bases had no gene match. Germline V gene lookup returns CDR1 DFQATT and CDR2 SNEGSKA (reference sequence). The CDR3 DNA reads as TGCAGTGCTAGTGGGGACAGGAACTATGGCTACACCTTC. It translates to CSASGDRNYGYTF.

The chain has TRBV12-3 or TRBV12-4 and TRBJ2-7; TRBD2 matches at 7 bases. This CDR3 is 13 amino acids long. With 1 base clipped from V and 6 bases from J, the junction kept 3 bases outside the gene matches. The CDR3 sequence: CASSLGGGIEQYF. CDR3 bases: TGTGCCAGCAGTTTAGGGGGAGGGATCGAGCAGTACTTC.

Only a few counts were recorded for this clonotype. CDR3 amino acids: CASSDRPGFGELFF. For the CDR3, the DNA is TGTGCCAGCAGCGATCGACCTGGTTTTGGGGAGCTGTTTTTT. This chain links TRBV7-2 with TRBJ2-2; D gene ambiguous. CDR3 length equals 14 residues. V was shortened by 5 bases and J by 8 bases, with 15 bases between the two germline ends. Germline assignment: CDR1 SGHTA and CDR2 FQGNSA.

This clonotype has a handful of counts. The J gene is TRBJ1-6, the V gene TRBV6-2 or TRBV6-3; D is perhaps TRBD1 (5 bases). This CDR3 region has 15 residues. The germline V gene encodes CDR1 MNHEY and CDR2 SVGEGT. Trimming pared 7 bases from V and 0 bases from J, leaving 10 bases between. The CDR3: CASTLGVSYNSPLHF. CDR3 nucleotides: TGTGCCAGCACCTTGGGGGTCTCCTATAATTCACCCCTCCACTTT.

This clonotype was seen only once. This chain uses TRBV6-5 with TRBJ1-5; tentative D call: TRBD1 (5 bases). Germline V gives CDR1 MNHEY, CDR2 SVGAGI. The V end was cut by 6 bases, the J end by 0 bases, with 21 bases between. The CDR3 is 18 amino acids. DNA for the CDR3: TGTGCCAGCAGCAGTGGATGGGGGGACGGGAGTAGCAATCAGCCCCAGCATTTT. The encoded protein is CASSSGWGDGSSNQPQHF.

The V call is TRBV9, the J call TRBJ1-5; D is unresolved. This CDR3 contains 16 residues. Trimming removed 0 bases from V and 0 bases from J, with 10 bases in between. Germline CDR1 reads SGDLS; CDR2 reads YYNGEE. The CDR3 is CASSVEDGYSNQPQHF. The CDR3 bases are TGTGCCAGCAGCGTAGAGGACGGGTATAGCAATCAGCCCCAGCATTTT.

The chain joins TRBV12-3 or TRBV12-4 to TRBJ2-2, with 7 bases lining up with TRBD1. The CDR3 spans 14 residues. The V and J ends lost 6 bases and 4 bases, in that order; junction bases with no gene match: 5. The CDR3 coding sequence is TGTGCCAGCAGGACGACAGGGATCACCGGGGAGCTGTTTTTT. Amino acids: CASRTTGITGELFF.

V and J are TRBV20-1 and TRBJ2-3, with 14 bases lining up with TRBD2. V shed 3 bases and J 0 bases; nucleotides not matched to a gene: 8. The length of the CDR3 is 18 residues. Germline V gene lookup returns CDR1 DFQATT and CDR2 SNEGSKA (reference sequence). CDR3 in amino acids: CSARWGLAGASSTDTQYF. The CDR3 DNA reads as TGCAGTGCTAGGTGGGGACTAGCGGGGGCCTCTAGCACAGATACGCAGTATTTT.

This clonotype was found a few times. Here the CDR3 DNA reads TGCAGTGCTAGGGGGACAGGCAGGGAGACCCAGTACTTC. Protein sequence: CSARGTGRETQYF. The V call is TRBV20-1, the J call TRBJ2-5; 8 bases are a match to TRBD1. The CDR3 is 13 amino acids. The germline gives CDR1 DFQATT, CDR2 SNEGSKA (reference sequence). Germline trimming cut 3 bases from V and 5 bases from J; bases unmatched to any gene: 5.

This clonotype has more than one count but fewer than ten. This chain connects TRBV6-2 or TRBV6-3 to TRBJ2-7; 8 bases align to TRBD1. There are 16 residues in the CDR3. V was pared by 7 bases and J by 2 bases, with 13 bases of the junction left unmatched. Germline CDR1 and CDR2: MNHEY and SVGEGT. The CDR3 loop is CASTKGGTGGTYEQYF. The DNA of the CDR3 is TGTGCCAGCACCAAGGGCGGGACAGGTGGTACCTACGAGCAGTACTTC.

The chain couples TRBV5-6 to TRBJ2-7, with D unresolved. This CDR3 is built from 14 residues. The V gene lost 4 bases and the J gene lost 2 bases, with 13 bases spanning the gap. Germline CDR1 SGHDT, CDR2 YYEEEE. The CDR3 loop is CASSKDVATYEQYF. CDR3 DNA sequence: TGTGCCAGCAGCAAGGACGTCGCAACCTACGAGCAGTACTTC.

The chain couples TRBV5-1 to TRBJ2-3; possible D gene TRBD2, 5 bases. V shed 3 bases and J shed 4 bases, with 12 bases lying between them. The germline CDR1 and CDR2 sequences are SGHRS and YFSETQ. The length of the CDR3 is 14 residues. Here the CDR3 reads CASSSDWTPDTQYF. The CDR3 DNA is TGCGCCAGCAGCTCGGACTGGACCCCAGATACGCAGTATTTT.

The chain has TRBV7-2 and TRBJ2-1; D uncertain. The CDR3 contains 14 residues. Trimming removed 5 bases at V and 8 bases at J, with 16 bases between. Germline CDR1 reads SGHTA; CDR2 reads FQGNSA. The chain's CDR3 is CASSAGYYTDEQFF. Written as DNA, the CDR3 is TGTGCCAGCAGCGCCGGATACTACACGGATGAGCAGTTCTTC. Using reference TRBV7-2 and TRBJ2-1 for the parts outside the CDR3, the full variable domain is GAGVSQSPSNKVTEKGKDVELRCDPISGHTALYWYRQSLGQGLEFLIYFQGNSAPDKSGLPSDRFSAERTGGSVSTLTIQRTQQEDSAVYLCASSAGYYTDEQFFGPGTRLTVL.

Concerning this clonotype: Sequence at one end of the junction differs from germline and may be a read error. This chain connects TRBV27 to TRBJ2-7; 8 bases are shared with TRBD2. Germline V gene sequence: CDR1 MNHEY, CDR2 SMNVEV (reference sequence). CDR3 length: 13 amino acids. This CDR3 reads CASSSGGQPRHRF. As DNA, the CDR3 is TGTGCCAGCAGTTCGGGGGGGCAACCGAGGCATAGGTTC.

V gene TRBV4-3 combines with J gene TRBJ1-2, with no clear D. This CDR3 spans 15 amino acids. Germline lookup yields CDR1 LGHNA and CDR2 YSLEER. The germline V and J ends were trimmed by 1 base and 2 bases, with 11 bases remaining between them. The CDR3: CASSQVVPANYGYTF. The CDR3 coding sequence is TGCGCCAGCAGCCAAGTGGTCCCCGCGAACTATGGCTACACCTTC.

The rearrangement joins TRBV20-1 to TRBJ2-1; D might be TRBD1 or TRBD2, each matching 6 bases. V was trimmed by 4 bases and J by 1 base, leaving 17 bases between them. The CDR3 consists of 16 residues. Germline values: CDR1 DFQATT, CDR2 SNEGSKA (reference sequence). CDR3 amino acids: CSAIVGGANSYNEQFF. The DNA of the CDR3 is TGCAGTGCTATAGTGGGGGGCGCGAATTCCTACAATGAGCAGTTCTTC.

This rearrangement joins TRBV4-3 to TRBJ2-7, with a possible D match to TRBD1 (5 bases). V gave up 1 base and J gave up 2 bases, with 12 bases separating them. There are 15 residues in the CDR3. Germline lookup yields CDR1 LGHNA and CDR2 YSLEER. CDR3 protein: CASSQVGAQTYEQYF. As DNA, the CDR3 is TGCGCCAGCAGCCAAGTAGGGGCACAGACCTACGAGCAGTACTTC.

The chain uses TRBV5-1 and TRBJ2-4, with D hard to call. The ends were cut back, 5 bases at V and 0 bases at J, with 6 bases in the middle. This CDR3 is built from 13 residues. Germline V lookup: CDR1 SGHRS, CDR2 YFSETQ. DNA for the CDR3: TGCGCCAGCAGGGGTGGAGCCAAAAACATTCAGTACTTC. Translating gives CASRGGAKNIQYF.

This chain uses TRBV11-2 with TRBJ2-2, with 12 bases that match TRBD1. Germline V gene data show CDR1 as SGHAT and CDR2 as FQNNGV. The CDR3 has 18 residues. Trimming cost V 5 bases and J 1 base; bases outside gene matches: 8. The CDR3 bases are TGTGCCAGCAGCCCAGGGGACAGGGGGCGTCTGAACACCGGGGAGCTGTTTTTT. This translates into CASSPGDRGRLNTGELFF. Full variable domain (outside the CDR3, taken from reference TRBV11-2 and TRBJ2-2): EAGVAQSPRYKIIEKRQSVAFWCNPISGHATLYWYQQILGQGPKLLIQFQNNGVVDDSQLPKDRFSAERLKGVDSTLKIQPAKLEDSAVYLCASSPGDRGRLNTGELFFGEGSRLTVL.

The V and J genes are TRBV9 and TRBJ2-5, with D maybe TRBD1 (6 bases). The CDR3 runs 14 residues. V shed 4 bases and J shed 4 bases, with 14 bases lying between them. From germline, CDR1 is SGDLS and CDR2 YYNGEE. The DNA for the CDR3 is TGTGCCAGCAGCACAGGGACCTGGGGAGAGACCCAGTACTTC. It is translated as CASSTGTWGETQYF.

The chain is built from TRBV7-3 and TRBJ1-2, with 10 bases matching TRBD1. This CDR3 comprises 16 residues. The germline gives CDR1 SGHTA, CDR2 FQGTGA. With 5 bases clipped from V and 5 bases from J, the junction kept 11 bases outside the gene matches. The CDR3 bases are TGTGCCAGCAGCCCCGGGACAGGGGCCCAAACTTATGGCTACACCTTC. This translates into CASSPGTGAQTYGYTF.

This clonotype appeared a few times. With a much larger clone just one base away, this may be a read error. This chain joins TRBV7-9 and TRBJ2-1; TRBD2 matches at 11 bases. CDR3 size: 17 residues. Trimming at V came to 7 bases and at J to 7 bases, leaving 15 bases not matched to a gene. Looked up from germline, CDR1 is SEHNR and CDR2 is FQNEAQ (reference sequence). The CDR3 nucleotides read TGTGCCAGCACACGTGCCGCGACTAGCGGGGTCGGTAATGAGCAGTTCTTC. Translation: CASTRAATSGVGNEQFF.

This clonotype occurred a few times. This chain uses TRBV5-1 with TRBJ2-2; D gene ambiguous. The V end lost 0 bases, the J end lost 10 bases, and 13 bases lay between the germline ends. The CDR3 sequence is 14 residues long. CDR1 and CDR2 from the germline V gene are SGHRS and YFSETQ. The CDR3 DNA reads TGCGCCAGCAGCTTGGCAAGCCGCCTTAAGGAGCTGTTTTTT. Its translation: CASSLASRLKELFF.

The V and J genes are TRBV25-1 and TRBJ1-2; tentative D call: TRBD1 (6 bases). Trimming removed 6 bases from V and 14 bases from J, with 13 bases in between. This CDR3 is 10 amino acids long. Germline CDR1 and CDR2: MGHDK and SYGVNS. CDR3 loop: CASRTGPGTF. Here the CDR3 DNA reads TGTGCCAGCAGGACAGGACCGGGGACCTTC.